Shown below are 3 T cell receptor beta chains from a single sample sequenced in a study of metastatic and nonmetastatic thyroid tumors. MiXCR was used by TCRdb to re-call the PCR reads. The repertoire holds thousands of clones, with around 32% as singletons. Among the patients, none had received any treatment before thyroid surgery. Sample: adjacent normal tissue. The receptors shown here come from a female donor with papillary thyroid cancer or a benign thyroid nodule (not recorded which). Some clones in this sample may be carry-over from other donors' samples.

This rearrangement joins TRBV30 to TRBJ1-4, with D unclear. Germline V CDR1 and CDR2: GTSNPN, SVGIG (reference sequence). The CDR3 is made up of 15 amino acids. V was trimmed by 0 bases and J by 2 bases, leaving 10 bases between them. The CDR3 loop reads CAWSVELGTNEKLFF. In DNA, the CDR3 is TGTGCCTGGAGTGTGGAACTGGGTACTAATGAAAAACTGTTTTTT.

This clone was seen more than once but under ten times. This rearrangement joins TRBV12-3 or TRBV12-4 to TRBJ2-2; 7 bases map to TRBD1. The CDR3 has 13 amino acids. The V gene end was trimmed by 5 bases and the J gene end by 4 bases; junction bases not matched to a gene: 1. The CDR3, as DNA: TGTGCCAGCAGTACAGGGGCCACCGGGGAGCTGTTTTTT. Protein product: CASSTGATGELFF.

This clone was picked up a small number of times. The chain links TRBV12-3 or TRBV12-4 to TRBJ2-7; no definite D call. Trimming stripped 5 bases from V and 3 bases from J, with 11 bases between. The CDR3 runs 13 residues. CDR3 nucleotides: TGTGCCAGCAGTAGTGGTACCGACTACGAGCAGTACTTC. Translated: CASSSGTDYEQYF.